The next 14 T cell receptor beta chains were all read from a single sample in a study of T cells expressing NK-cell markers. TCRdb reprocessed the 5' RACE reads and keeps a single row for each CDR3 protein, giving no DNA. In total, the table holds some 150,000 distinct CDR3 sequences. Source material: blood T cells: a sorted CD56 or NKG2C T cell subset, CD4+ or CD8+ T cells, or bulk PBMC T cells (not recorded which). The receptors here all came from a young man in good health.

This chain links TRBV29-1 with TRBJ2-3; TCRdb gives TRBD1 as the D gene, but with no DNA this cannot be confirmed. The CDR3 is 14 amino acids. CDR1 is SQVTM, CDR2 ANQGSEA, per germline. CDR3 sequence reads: CSVYGGQSADTQYF.

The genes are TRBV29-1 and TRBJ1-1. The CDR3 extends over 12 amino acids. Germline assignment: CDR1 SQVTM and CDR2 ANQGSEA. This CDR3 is CSVVGGDTEAFF.

CDR3: CASSSPGRNTEAFF. This chain uses TRBV5-4 with TRBJ1-1; TCRdb gives TRBD1 as the D gene, but with no DNA this cannot be confirmed. The CDR3 covers 14 residues. Per the germline V gene, CDR1 is SGHNT and CDR2 is YYREEE (reference sequence).

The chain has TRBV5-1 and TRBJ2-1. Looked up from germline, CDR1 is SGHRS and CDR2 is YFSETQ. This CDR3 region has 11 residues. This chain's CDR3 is CASRVVDEQFF.

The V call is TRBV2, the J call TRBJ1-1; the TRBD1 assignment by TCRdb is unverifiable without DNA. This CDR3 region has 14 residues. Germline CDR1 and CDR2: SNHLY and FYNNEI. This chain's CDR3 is CASIRGGGGTEAFF.

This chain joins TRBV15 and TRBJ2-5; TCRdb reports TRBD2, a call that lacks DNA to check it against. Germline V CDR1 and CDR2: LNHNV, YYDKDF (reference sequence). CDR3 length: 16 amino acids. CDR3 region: CATSRARPVTLETQYF.

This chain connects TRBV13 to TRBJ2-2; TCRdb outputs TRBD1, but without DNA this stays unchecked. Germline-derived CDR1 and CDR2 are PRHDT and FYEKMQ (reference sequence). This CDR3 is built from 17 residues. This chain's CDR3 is CASSSEAGVRGTGELFF.

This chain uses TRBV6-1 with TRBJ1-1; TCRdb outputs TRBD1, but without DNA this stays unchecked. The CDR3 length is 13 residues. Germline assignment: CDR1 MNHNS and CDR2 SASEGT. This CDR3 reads CASRGQRNTEAFF.

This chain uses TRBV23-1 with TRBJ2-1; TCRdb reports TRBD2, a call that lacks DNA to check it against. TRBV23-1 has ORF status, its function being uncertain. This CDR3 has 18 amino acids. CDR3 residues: CASTSTTKREGTYNEQFF.

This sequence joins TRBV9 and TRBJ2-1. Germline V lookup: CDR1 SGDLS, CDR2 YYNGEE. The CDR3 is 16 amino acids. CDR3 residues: CASSGGMPSSYNEQFF.

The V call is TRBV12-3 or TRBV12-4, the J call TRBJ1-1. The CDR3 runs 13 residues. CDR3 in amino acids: CASSTIGYTEAFF.

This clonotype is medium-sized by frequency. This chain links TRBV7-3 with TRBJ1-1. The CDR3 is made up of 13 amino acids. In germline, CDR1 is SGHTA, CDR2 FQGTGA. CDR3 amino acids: CASSLGYNTEAFF.

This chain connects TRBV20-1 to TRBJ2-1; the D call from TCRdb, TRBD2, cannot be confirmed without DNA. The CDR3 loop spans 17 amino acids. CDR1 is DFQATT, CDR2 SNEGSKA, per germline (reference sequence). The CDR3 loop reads CSARDLRGAGLYNEQFF.

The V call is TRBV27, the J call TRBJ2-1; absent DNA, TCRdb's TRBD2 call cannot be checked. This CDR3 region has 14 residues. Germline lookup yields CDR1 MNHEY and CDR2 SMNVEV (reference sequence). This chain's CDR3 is CASSLGGSGNEQFF.